These 22 T cell receptor beta chains share one sample of origin, sequenced in a study of cytomegalovirus exposure and HLA in healthy donors. Vbeta (60) and Jbeta (13) primers were used in the PCR. Profiling relied on immunoSEQ multiplex PCR, and the TCRdb table lists in-frame clones only, not all of them. The sample records around 180,000 clones, about 88% being singletons. Sequenced material: PBMCs. All receptors derive from a woman younger than 30 in good health and CMV-seronegative.

The rearrangement uses TRBV19 and TRBJ2-7; tentative D call: TRBD1 (6 bases). Trimming removed 3 bases from V and 1 base from J, with 10 bases in between. The CDR3 runs 14 residues. CDR1 is LNHDA and CDR2 is SQIVND in the germline V gene (reference sequence). CDR3 region: CASSMGTLSYEQYF. Written as DNA, the CDR3 is TGTGCCAGTAGTATGGGGACACTTTCCTACGAGCAGTACTTC.

V gene TRBV4-1 combines with J gene TRBJ2-7; 7 bases are a match to TRBD2. Per germline, CDR1 MGHRA and CDR2 YSYEKL. The CDR3 is made up of 16 amino acids. Germline trimming cut 0 bases from V and 7 bases from J; bases unmatched to any gene: 12. Here the CDR3 DNA reads TGCGCCAGCAGCCAAGACCCTAGCGGAGGGGTTGGGGAGCAGTACTTC. Translating it yields CASSQDPSGGVGEQYF.

Notes on this clone: One end of the junction fails to match germline, which may point to a read error. This chain links TRBV7-6 with TRBJ1-4; D is undetermined. CDR3 size: 14 residues. The germline CDR1 and CDR2 sequences are SGHVS and FNYEAQ. CDR3 DNA: TGTGCCAGCAGCACCAGTGCAACTAATGAAAAACCGTTTTTT. Protein product: CASSTSATNEKPFF. The whole variable domain, remainder taken from reference TRBV7-6 and TRBJ1-4, is GAGVSQSPRYKVTKRGQDVALRCDPISGHVSLYWYRQALGQGPEFLTYFNYEAQQDKSGLPNDRFSAERPEGSISTLTIQRTEQRDSAMYRCASSTSATNEKPFFGSGTQLSVL.

This chain uses TRBV5-1 with TRBJ1-2; 8 nucleotides line up with TRBD1. The V gene end was trimmed by 0 bases and the J gene end by 6 bases; junction bases not matched to a gene: 4. Germline V CDR1 and CDR2: SGHRS, YFSETQ. The CDR3 has 14 amino acids. The CDR3 sequence: CASSLGRGLDGYTF. CDR3 coding DNA: TGCGCCAGCAGCTTGGGCAGGGGGCTCGATGGCTACACCTTC. The full variable domain, completed using reference TRBV5-1 and TRBJ1-2, is KAGVTQTPRYLIKTRGQQVTLSCSPISGHRSVSWYQQTPGQGLQFLFEYFSETQRNKGNFPGRFSGRQFSNSRSEMNVSTLELGDSALYLCASSLGRGLDGYTFGSGTRLTVV.

Comments on this clone: At one boundary the junction diverges from the germline segment, which might be a read error. The chain is built from TRBV7-7 and TRBJ2-1, with 8 bases lining up with TRBD2. Germline CDR1 is SSHAT and CDR2 is FNYEAQ (reference sequence). This CDR3 region has 17 residues. CDR3 DNA sequence: TGTGCTAGCAGCCCCAGGGGAGCGGGAGTAGTATACAATGAGCAGTTCTTC. This encodes CASSPRGAGVVYNEQFF.

The V gene is TRBV18, the J gene TRBJ1-2; D gene ambiguous. Germline lookup yields CDR1 KGHSH and CDR2 LQKENI. The CDR3 is made up of 13 amino acids. V was trimmed by 2 bases and J by 5 bases, leaving 9 bases between them. CDR3 DNA: TGTGCCAGCTCACCAGGCCAGGATTATGGCTACACCTTC. This sequence encodes CASSPGQDYGYTF.

This rearrangement joins TRBV9 to TRBJ1-1; D remains ambiguous. Per germline, CDR1 SGDLS and CDR2 YYNGEE. V lost 0 bases, J lost 1 base, and 10 bases lay in between. CDR3 length: 15 residues. CDR3 amino acids: CASSVAGVGNTEAFF. In nucleotides, the CDR3 is TGTGCCAGCAGCGTAGCCGGGGTAGGGAACACTGAAGCTTTCTTT. Supplemented by reference TRBV9 and TRBJ1-1, the full variable domain reads DSGVTQTPKHLITATGQRVTLRCSPRSGDLSVYWYQQSLDQGLQFLIQYYNGEERAKGNILERFSAQQFPDLHSELNLSSLELGDSALYFCASSVAGVGNTEAFFGQGTRLTVV.

The chain couples TRBV27 to TRBJ1-6, with TRBD1 matching 8 bases. V trimming: 5 bases; J trimming: 9 bases; junction bases outside the gene matches: 6. The CDR3 length is 14 residues. The V gene's germline CDR1 is MNHEY and CDR2 SMNVEV (reference sequence). The CDR3 sequence is CASSNRGNRSPLHF. For the CDR3, the DNA is TGTGCCAGCAGTAACAGGGGGAATCGTTCACCCCTCCACTTT.

This clone has a single count. The chain combines TRBV6-1 with TRBJ1-2, with D perhaps TRBD1 (6 bases). Germline V gene data show CDR1 as MNHNS and CDR2 as SASEGT. Trimming stripped 6 bases from V and 7 bases from J, with 15 bases between. CDR3 length: 13 amino acids. This CDR3 is CASSPGTRGGYTF. CDR3 DNA: TGTGCCAGCAGCCCCGGGACACGGGGTGGCTACACCTTC.

This chain links TRBV6-6 with TRBJ2-3, with a possible D match to TRBD2 (6 bases). Germline CDR1 is MNHNY and CDR2 is SVGAGI (reference sequence). Trimming took 7 bases from V and 5 from J, leaving 10 bases between them. The CDR3 extends over 12 amino acids. The CDR3 DNA reads as TGTGCCAGCACCGGAGGGAAAGATACGCAGTATTTT. Amino acids: CASTGGKDTQYF.

CDR3 DNA sequence: TGTGCCTGGAGTCGTTTAGTTAATGAAAAACTGTTTTTT. It yields the protein CAWSRLVNEKLFF. J is TRBJ1-4 and V is TRBV30, with D unresolved. Per the germline V gene, CDR1 is GTSNPN and CDR2 is SVGIG (reference sequence). The V end was cut by 2 bases, the J end by 4 bases, with 8 bases between. The CDR3 consists of 13 residues. Filled out from reference TRBV30 and TRBJ1-4, the complete variable domain reads SQTIHQWPATLVQPVGSPLSLECTVEGTSNPNLYWYRQAAGRGLQLLFYSVGIGQISSEVPQNLSASRPQDRQFILSSKKLLLSDSGFYLCAWSRLVNEKLFFGSGTQLSVL.

This clone appeared a single time. The chain carries TRBV6-5 and TRBJ1-3, with a tentative D call TRBD1 (5 bases). In germline, CDR1 is MNHEY, CDR2 SVGAGI. The V gene lost 6 bases and the J gene lost 5 bases, with 11 bases spanning the gap. This CDR3 spans 13 amino acids. CDR3 sequence reads: CASRGVPRNTIYF. The CDR3 nucleotides read TGTGCCAGCAGAGGGGTCCCCCGAAACACCATATATTTT.

V and J are TRBV11-3 and TRBJ2-1; 7 bases are a match to TRBD2. Germline CDR1 SGHNT, CDR2 YENEEA. Trimming took 3 bases from V and 0 from J; bases not matched to a gene: 2. The CDR3 runs to 15 residues. The CDR3 reads CASSFGGSSYNEQFF. The DNA for the CDR3 is TGTGCCAGCAGCTTCGGCGGGAGCTCCTACAATGAGCAGTTCTTC.

The V gene is TRBV6-5, the J gene TRBJ1-2, with TRBD1 identical over 7 bases. In germline, CDR1 is MNHEY, CDR2 SVGAGI. CDR3 size: 13 residues. V shed 5 bases and J 3 bases; nucleotides not matched to a gene: 3. The CDR3: CASSLGQYYGYTF. Written as DNA, the CDR3 is TGTGCCAGCAGTCTGGGACAGTACTATGGCTACACCTTC.

The chain is built from TRBV30 and TRBJ1-2; TRBD1 aligns across 8 bases. Germline lookup yields CDR1 GTSNPN and CDR2 SVGIG (reference sequence). The length of the CDR3 is 14 residues. V gave up 1 base and J gave up 3 bases; unmatched junction bases: 4. DNA of the CDR3: TGTGCCTGGAGTGGGACAGGGCTCTACTATGGCTACACCTTC. Protein: CAWSGTGLYYGYTF.

The V gene is TRBV25-1, the J gene TRBJ2-3; 8 nucleotides line up with TRBD2. V was pared by 7 bases and J by 3 bases, with 6 bases of the junction left unmatched. The CDR3 length is 14 residues. Looked up from germline, CDR1 is MGHDK and CDR2 is SYGVNS. The CDR3 is CASTKREGTDTQYF. The CDR3 region has the DNA TGTGCCAGCACTAAACGGGAGGGGACAGATACGCAGTATTTT.

The chain links TRBV27 to TRBJ2-1; maybe TRBD1 (6 bases). Trimming left V 5 bases short and J 6 bases short, with 17 bases between. CDR1 MNHEY and CDR2 SMNVEV come from the germline V gene (reference sequence). This CDR3 spans 15 amino acids. CDR3 in amino acids: CASSRTDYFSNEQFF. CDR3 DNA sequence: TGTGCCAGCAGTCGGACAGACTACTTCTCCAATGAGCAGTTCTTC.

The CDR3 sequence is CASMQREVAEQFF. The CDR3 coding sequence is TGTGCCAGCATGCAGCGGGAAGTCGCTGAGCAGTTCTTC. The J gene is TRBJ2-1, the V gene TRBV2; 7 nucleotides align to TRBD2. V shed 7 bases and J 9 bases; nucleotides not matched to a gene: 9. CDR1 SNHLY and CDR2 FYNNEI come from the germline V gene. The CDR3 length is 13 residues.

The chain couples TRBV28 to TRBJ1-1, with TRBD1 as a possible D gene (6 bases). Trimming cost V 3 bases and J 8 bases, with 19 bases left between them. Germline CDR1 reads MDHEN; CDR2 reads SYDVKM. The CDR3 is 15 amino acids. CDR3 nucleotide sequence: TGTGCCAGCAGTTTGGGGACATTGTCGGACAGAGAAGCTTTCTTT. Residues: CASSLGTLSDREAFF.

The V and J genes are TRBV2 and TRBJ1-2; weak D call: TRBD1 (5 bases). The CDR3 is 13 amino acids. Germline V gives CDR1 SNHLY, CDR2 FYNNEI. Trimming stripped 10 bases from V and 7 bases from J, with 19 bases between. The chain's CDR3 is CANRQTDSGGYTF. CDR3 in DNA: TGTGCCAACCGCCAGACAGACTCAGGTGGCTACACCTTC.

The V call is TRBV19, the J call TRBJ2-5, with no clear D. This CDR3 has 13 residues. V gave up 3 bases and J gave up 8 bases, with 13 bases separating them. From germline, CDR1 is LNHDA and CDR2 SQIVND (reference sequence). The CDR3 loop is CASSIRFEVTQYF. CDR3 sequence (DNA): TGTGCCAGTAGTATTCGGTTTGAGGTTACCCAGTACTTC.

To note about this clone: The junction departs from germline at one end; a sequencing error may be responsible. The chain is built from TRBV27 and TRBJ1-6, with a weak D call TRBD1 (6 bases). The CDR3 runs to 21 residues. Germline CDR1 is MNHEY and CDR2 is SMNVEV (reference sequence). CDR3 loop: CASSLYSRDNPIRAYNSPLHF. CDR3 DNA: TGTGCCAGCAGCTTATATTCCCGGGACAACCCGATCAGGGCCTATAATTCACCCCTCCACTTT.